Below, 5 T cell receptor beta chains from the same sample are listed, as sequenced in a study of blood T cells in healthy people across ages (dated by TCRdb to between 2015 and 2016). Library generation was performed with 5' RACE. Sequencing instrument: Illumina HiSeq 2500. A second PCR of roughly 6 to 11 cycles was run with a J-beta primer mix and a sample-barcoded 5' primer. The public reads were reanalyzed by TCRdb: fastp trimming at Q25, MiXCR alignment, in-frame beta chains only. For every CDR3 protein sequence, its rows merge into one entry that carries the most common genes and DNA. This sample has about 1.8 million distinct CDR3 sequences in its table, and 49% of those were observed once. About 2.1% of the sample is in the top ten clones. Material: blood. These receptors all come from a woman in her thirties or forties in good health.

This clonotype has just a few counts. The chain carries TRBV4-3 and TRBJ2-3; D is perhaps TRBD1 or TRBD2 (5 bases each). Deletions cut 2 bases from V and 2 bases from J, with 11 bases between. The V gene's germline CDR1 is LGHNA and CDR2 YSLEER. This CDR3 has 15 amino acids. CDR3 in amino acids: CASSQFPGTTDTQYF. The CDR3 DNA follows: TGCGCCAGCAGCCAATTTCCCGGGACCACAGATACGCAGTATTTT.

The rearrangement uses TRBV18 and TRBJ2-7; the match to TRBD1 covers 8 bases. Germline values: CDR1 KGHSH, CDR2 LQKENI. The CDR3 length is 13 residues. After removal of 6 bases from V and 7 bases from J, the junction contained 8 bases not matched to a gene. CDR3 sequence (DNA): TGTGCCAGCTCCGAGTCCCGGGACAGGGAGCAGTACTTC. Translation: CASSESRDREQYF.

The chain carries TRBV7-2 and TRBJ1-6; 7 bases line up with TRBD1. CDR3 length: 18 amino acids. Germline CDR1 SGHTA, CDR2 FQGNSA. V shed 5 bases, J shed 4 bases, and the junction held 14 bases outside the gene matches. The CDR3 spells CASSDSIQGQAYNSPLHF. The DNA of the CDR3 is TGTGCCAGCAGCGACAGCATACAGGGGCAGGCGTATAATTCACCCCTCCACTTT.

There are a few counts of this clonotype. The chain couples TRBV29-1 to TRBJ2-3; TRBD2 agrees at 11 bases. The junction had 7 bases not matched to a gene; V was cut back by 3 bases and J by 5 bases. The germline V gene encodes CDR1 SQVTM and CDR2 ANQGSEA. The CDR3 is 15 amino acids. The DNA of the CDR3 is TGCAGCGTTGAGGTAGCGGGGGGGCCGGGAGATACGCAGTATTTT. Its translation: CSVEVAGGPGDTQYF.

This clonotype has only a few counts. The CDR3: CSASYRGDTDTQYF. The CDR3 DNA follows: TGCAGTGCTAGTTACAGGGGAGACACAGATACGCAGTATTTT. The rearrangement uses TRBV20-1 and TRBJ2-3; 7 bases line up with TRBD1. Per germline, CDR1 DFQATT and CDR2 SNEGSKA (reference sequence). Trimming removed 3 bases from V and 2 bases from J; junction bases left unmatched: 5. The CDR3 is 14 residues long.